This T cell receptor beta chain was recovered during a study of blood T cell repertoires in COVID-19. How the authors handled the data: Using reference gene primer amplification, nucleated cell counts were estimated. Produced via immunoSEQ multiplex PCR; TCRdb's table is partial and in-frame only. V and J calls and clone size are given by that table; D and trimming were obtained from the DNA. The sample has roughly 90,000 clones, about 85% seen once; the top ten hold approximately 3%. This clonotype originated in a woman older than 75 with COVID-19, enrolled during active disease. The sample was peripheral blood.

As DNA, the CDR3 is TGTGCCCGGGGGCGGGGGGCAGGGGTTGGAGGTAGTCGGCAGCCCCAGCATTTT. Its protein is CARGRGAGVGGSRQPQHF. The chain has TRBV28 and TRBJ1-5; D may be TRBD1 (6 bases). V was cut by 11 bases and J by 7 bases, with 33 bases left in between. Germline CDR1 is MDHEN and CDR2 is SYDVKM. The CDR3 sequence is 18 residues long.